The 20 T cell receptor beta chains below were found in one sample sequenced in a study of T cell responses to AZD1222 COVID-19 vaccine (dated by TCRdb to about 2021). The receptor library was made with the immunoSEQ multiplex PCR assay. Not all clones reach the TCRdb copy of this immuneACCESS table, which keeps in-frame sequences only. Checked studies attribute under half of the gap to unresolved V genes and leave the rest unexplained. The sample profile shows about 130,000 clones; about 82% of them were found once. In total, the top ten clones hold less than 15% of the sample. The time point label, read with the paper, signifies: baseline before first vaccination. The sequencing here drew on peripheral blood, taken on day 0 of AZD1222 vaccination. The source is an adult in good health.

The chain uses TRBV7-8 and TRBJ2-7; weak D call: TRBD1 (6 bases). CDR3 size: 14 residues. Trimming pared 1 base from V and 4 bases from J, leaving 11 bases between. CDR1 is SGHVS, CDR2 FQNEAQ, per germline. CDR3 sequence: CASSLEQGYYEQYF. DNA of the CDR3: TGTGCCAGCAGCTTAGAACAGGGTTATTACGAGCAGTACTTC.

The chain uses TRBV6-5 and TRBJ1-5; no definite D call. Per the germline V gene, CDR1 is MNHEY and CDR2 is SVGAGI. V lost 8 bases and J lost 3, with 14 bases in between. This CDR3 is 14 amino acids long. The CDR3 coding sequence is TGTGCCAGCTCCCCTGGTCGGTTCAATCAGCCCCAGCATTTT. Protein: CASSPGRFNQPQHF.

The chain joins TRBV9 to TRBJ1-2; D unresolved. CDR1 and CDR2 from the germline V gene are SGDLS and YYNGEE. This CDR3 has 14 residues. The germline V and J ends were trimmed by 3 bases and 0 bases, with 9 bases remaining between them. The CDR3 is CASSGPSSNYGYTF. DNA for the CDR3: TGTGCCAGCAGCGGACCGAGCTCTAACTATGGCTACACCTTC.

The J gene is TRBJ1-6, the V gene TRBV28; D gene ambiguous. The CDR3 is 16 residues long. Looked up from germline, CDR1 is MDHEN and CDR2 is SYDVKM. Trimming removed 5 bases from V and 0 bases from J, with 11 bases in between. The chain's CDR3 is CASSIMRSSYNSPLHF. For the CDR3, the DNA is TGTGCCAGCAGTATCATGAGGAGCTCCTATAATTCACCCCTCCACTTT.

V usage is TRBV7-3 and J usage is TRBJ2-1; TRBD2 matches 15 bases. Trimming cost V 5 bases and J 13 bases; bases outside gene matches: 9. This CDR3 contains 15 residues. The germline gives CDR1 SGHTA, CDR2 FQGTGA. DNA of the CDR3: TGTGCCAGCAGCGAAATCGGGACTAGCGGGGGGTCCCAGTTCTTC. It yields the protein CASSEIGTSGGSQFF.

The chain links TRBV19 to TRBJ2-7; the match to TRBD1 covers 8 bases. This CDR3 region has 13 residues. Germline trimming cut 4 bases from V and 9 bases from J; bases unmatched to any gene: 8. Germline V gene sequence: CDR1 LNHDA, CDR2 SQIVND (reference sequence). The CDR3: CASSRAGGAGQYF. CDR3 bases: TGTGCCAGTAGTAGGGCAGGGGGCGCCGGGCAGTACTTC.

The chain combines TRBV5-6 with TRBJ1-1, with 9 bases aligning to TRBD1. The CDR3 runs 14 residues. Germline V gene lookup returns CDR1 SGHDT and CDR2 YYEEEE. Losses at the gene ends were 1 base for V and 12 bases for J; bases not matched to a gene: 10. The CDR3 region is CASSLTAPGQGTFF. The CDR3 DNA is TGTGCCAGCAGCTTGACCGCGCCGGGACAGGGAACTTTCTTT.

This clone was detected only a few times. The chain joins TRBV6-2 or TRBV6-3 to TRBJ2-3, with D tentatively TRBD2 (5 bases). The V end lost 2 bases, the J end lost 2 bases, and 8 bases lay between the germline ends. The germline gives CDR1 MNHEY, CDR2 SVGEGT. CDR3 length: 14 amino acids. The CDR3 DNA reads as TGTGCCAGCAGTTACACCGGGGTCACAGATACGCAGTATTTT. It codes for CASSYTGVTDTQYF.

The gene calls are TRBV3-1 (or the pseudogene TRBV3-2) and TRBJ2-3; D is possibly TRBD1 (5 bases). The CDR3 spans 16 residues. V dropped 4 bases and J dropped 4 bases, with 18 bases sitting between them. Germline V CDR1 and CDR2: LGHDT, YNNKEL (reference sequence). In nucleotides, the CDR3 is TGTGCCAGCAGCCGAAGCAGGGAATATCGATCAGATACGCAGTATTTT. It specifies CASSRSREYRSDTQYF.

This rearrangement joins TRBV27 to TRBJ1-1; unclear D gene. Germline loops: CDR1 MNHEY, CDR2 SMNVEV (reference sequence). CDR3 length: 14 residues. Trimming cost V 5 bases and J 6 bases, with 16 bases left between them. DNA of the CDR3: TGTGCCAGCAGTCCCAGGACCGGGGTCCCTGAAGCTTTCTTT. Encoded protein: CASSPRTGVPEAFF.

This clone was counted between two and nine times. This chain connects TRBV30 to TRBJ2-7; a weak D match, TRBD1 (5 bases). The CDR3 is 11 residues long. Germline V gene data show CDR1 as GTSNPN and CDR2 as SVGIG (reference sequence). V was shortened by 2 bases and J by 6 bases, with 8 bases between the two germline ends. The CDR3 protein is CAWSQQAEQYF. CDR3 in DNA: TGTGCCTGGAGTCAACAGGCCGAGCAGTACTTC.

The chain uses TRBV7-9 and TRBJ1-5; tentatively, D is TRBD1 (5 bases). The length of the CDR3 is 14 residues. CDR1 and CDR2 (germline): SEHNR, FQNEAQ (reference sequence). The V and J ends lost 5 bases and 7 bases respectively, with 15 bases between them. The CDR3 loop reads CASSPPRGRQPQHF. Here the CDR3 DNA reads TGTGCCAGCAGCCCGCCGAGGGGTAGGCAGCCCCAGCATTTT.

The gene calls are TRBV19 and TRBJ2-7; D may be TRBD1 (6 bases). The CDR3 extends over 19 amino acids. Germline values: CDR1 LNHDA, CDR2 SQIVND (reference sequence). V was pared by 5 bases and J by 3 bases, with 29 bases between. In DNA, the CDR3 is TGTGCCAGTAGTCACTTCTTACAGGGTCCCCCGGAACAGGACTACGAGCAGTACTTC. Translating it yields CASSHFLQGPPEQDYEQYF.

CDR3 nucleotide sequence: TGCAGTGCTCGGAACACCGGGGAGCTGTTTTTT. It is translated as CSARNTGELFF. The chain uses TRBV20-1 and TRBJ2-2; D remains ambiguous. The CDR3 covers 11 residues. Germline assignment: CDR1 DFQATT and CDR2 SNEGSKA (reference sequence). Trimming left V 5 bases short and J 1 base short, with 2 bases between.

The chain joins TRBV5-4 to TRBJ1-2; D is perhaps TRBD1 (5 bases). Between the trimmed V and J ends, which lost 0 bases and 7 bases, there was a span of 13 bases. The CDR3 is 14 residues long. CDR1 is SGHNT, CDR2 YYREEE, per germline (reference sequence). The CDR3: CASSLAFRDFGYTF. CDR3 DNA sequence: TGTGCCAGCAGCTTGGCGTTCAGGGACTTTGGCTACACCTTC.

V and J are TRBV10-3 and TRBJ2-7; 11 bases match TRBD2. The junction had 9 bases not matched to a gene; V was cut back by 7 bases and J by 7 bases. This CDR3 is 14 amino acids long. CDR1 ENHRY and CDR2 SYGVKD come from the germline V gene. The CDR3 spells CAIKTSGAAPEQYF. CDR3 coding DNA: TGTGCCATCAAGACTAGCGGGGCAGCCCCTGAGCAGTACTTC.

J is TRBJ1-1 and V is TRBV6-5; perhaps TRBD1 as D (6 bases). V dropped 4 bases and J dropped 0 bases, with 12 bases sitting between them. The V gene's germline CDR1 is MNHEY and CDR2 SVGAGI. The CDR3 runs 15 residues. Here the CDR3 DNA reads TGTGCCAGCAGTTTACAGGGTTCCATGAACACTGAAGCTTTCTTT. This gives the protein CASSLQGSMNTEAFF.

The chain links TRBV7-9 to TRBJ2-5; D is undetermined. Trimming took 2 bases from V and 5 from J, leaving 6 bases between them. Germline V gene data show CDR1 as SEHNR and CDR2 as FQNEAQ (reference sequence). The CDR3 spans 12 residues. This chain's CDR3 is CASSLFRETQYF. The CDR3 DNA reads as TGTGCCAGCAGCTTATTTCGGGAGACCCAGTACTTC.

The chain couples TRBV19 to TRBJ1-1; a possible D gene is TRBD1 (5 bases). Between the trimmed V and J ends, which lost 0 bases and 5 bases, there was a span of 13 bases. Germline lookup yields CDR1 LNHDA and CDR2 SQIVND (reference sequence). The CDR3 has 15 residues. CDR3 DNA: TGTGCCAGTAGTATAGAAGCAGGTCGGGGGACTGAAGCTTTCTTT. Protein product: CASSIEAGRGTEAFF.

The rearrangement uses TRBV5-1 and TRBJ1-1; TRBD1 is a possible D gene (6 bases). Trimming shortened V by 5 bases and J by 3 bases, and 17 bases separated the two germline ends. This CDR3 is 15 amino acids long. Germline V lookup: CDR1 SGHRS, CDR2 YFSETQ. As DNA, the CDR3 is TGCGCCAGCAGTCCCCAAGGGGGGGTGTACACTGAAGCTTTCTTT. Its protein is CASSPQGGVYTEAFF.